Presented here are 9 T cell receptor beta chains from one specimen sequenced in a study of CD8+ T cells in alopecia areata. It was cDNA, reverse transcribed from extracted RNA, that served as the sequencing template. Assay: immunoSEQ multiplex PCR; the TCRdb copy retains only in-frame clones and omits some. The data hold more than 90,000 clones, with under 40% observed a single time. The sequenced sample consisted of CD4+ T cells sorted from blood. The receptors shown here come from a human donor with alopecia areata.

This chain uses TRBV6-6 with TRBJ1-1; tentative D call: TRBD1 (5 bases). The CDR3 runs 13 residues. Trimming removed 7 bases from V and 3 bases from J, with 12 bases in between. The germline V gene encodes CDR1 MNHNY and CDR2 SVGAGI (reference sequence). The CDR3 sequence is CASNAGSDTEAFF. In nucleotides, the CDR3 is TGTGCCAGCAATGCAGGGAGCGACACTGAAGCTTTCTTT.

The count of this clone is one. The genes are TRBV7-2 and TRBJ2-5; 8 bases line up with TRBD2. Germline V CDR1 and CDR2: SGHTA, FQGNSA. Losses at the gene ends were 6 bases for V and 5 bases for J; bases not matched to a gene: 5. The CDR3 covers 13 residues. CDR3 DNA: TGTGCCAGCAGGCGACTAGCGCAGGAGACCCAGTACTTC. Protein: CASRRLAQETQYF.

The chain carries TRBV29-1 and TRBJ1-5, with a possible D match to TRBD1 (6 bases). Trimming removed 5 bases from V and 4 bases from J, with 12 bases in between. The CDR3 has 13 residues. Looked up from germline, CDR1 is SQVTM and CDR2 is ANQGSEA. The CDR3 sequence is CSVTGQTNQPQHF. The CDR3 bases are TGCAGCGTTACTGGACAGACAAATCAGCCCCAGCATTTT.

The chain is built from TRBV7-9 and TRBJ2-5, with D possibly matching TRBD2 (5 bases). The CDR3 runs to 13 residues. Germline CDR1 and CDR2: SEHNR and FQNEAQ (reference sequence). Trimming removed 11 bases at V and 5 bases at J, with 18 bases between. CDR3 residues: CACGQVIVETQYF. CDR3 nucleotides: TGTGCCTGCGGGCAGGTAATCGTTGAGACCCAGTACTTC.

J is TRBJ2-5 and V is TRBV28, with 7 bases that match TRBD1. After removal of 7 bases from V and 9 bases from J, the junction contained 35 bases not matched to a gene. CDR1 is MDHEN and CDR2 is SYDVKM in the germline V gene. This CDR3 spans 21 amino acids. CDR3 sequence: CASIPTRQGVLRRPPLLAQYF. The CDR3 DNA reads TGTGCCAGCATCCCCACGCGGCAGGGGGTATTGCGGCGCCCCCCATTGCTGGCCCAGTACTTC.

The gene calls are TRBV29-1 and TRBJ2-5; 10 bases align to TRBD1. The trim removed 6 bases at V and 2 bases at J, leaving 3 bases unmatched. The V gene's germline CDR1 is SQVTM and CDR2 ANQGSEA. The CDR3 contains 13 residues. The CDR3 region has the DNA TGCAGCGTAAGGACAGGGGGACAAGAGACCCAGTACTTC. Protein sequence: CSVRTGGQETQYF. Using reference TRBV29-1 and TRBJ2-5 for the parts outside the CDR3, the full variable domain is SAVISQKPSRDICQRGTSLTIQCQVDSQVTMMFWYRQQPGQSLTLIATANQGSEATYESGFVIDKFPISRPNLTFSTLTVSNMSPEDSSIYLCSVRTGGQETQYFGPGTRLLVL.

Notes on this clone: Other nucleotide sequences from this sample produce the same CDR3. This sequence joins TRBV29-1 and TRBJ2-7; 11 bases agree with TRBD2. The V segment lost 6 bases and the J segment 1 base; nucleotides outside the gene matches: 8. Germline assignment: CDR1 SQVTM and CDR2 ANQGSEA. This CDR3 has 15 amino acids. The CDR3 protein is CSVALGTSGSYEQYF. The CDR3 DNA sequence: TGCAGCGTGGCCTTAGGGACTAGCGGTTCCTACGAGCAGTACTTC.

The rearrangement links TRBV29-1 to TRBJ1-2, with 9 positions matching TRBD1. This CDR3 is built from 15 residues. Germline CDR1 is SQVTM and CDR2 is ANQGSEA. The trim removed 4 bases at V and 2 bases at J, leaving 8 bases unmatched. The CDR3 DNA reads as TGCAGCGTTGCCCCGGGACAGGGACGCAACTATGGCTACACCTTC. It translates to CSVAPGQGRNYGYTF.

The chain links TRBV7-3 to TRBJ2-1; possibly TRBD1 for D (7 bases). Trimming shortened V by 1 base and J by 6 bases, and 22 bases separated the two germline ends. The CDR3 totals 18 residues. The V gene's germline CDR1 is SGHTA and CDR2 FQGTGA. The CDR3 nucleotides read TGTGCCAGCAGCTTAATGTTCCAGGGGGGAACTAGCACCAATGAGCAGTTCTTC. Its protein product is CASSLMFQGGTSTNEQFF.